This T cell receptor beta chain comes out of a study of cytomegalovirus exposure and HLA in healthy donors. Study-level results: TCR beta chains associated with HLA were, in a later analysis, more clonally expanded than equally common others. A later examination showed that TCR association rates differed by HLA locus, with DRB1 most and HLA-C fewest.

Germline CDR1 is LNHDA and CDR2 is SQIVND (reference sequence). CDR3 length equals 13 residues. V was cut by 2 bases and J by 1 base, with 5 bases left in between. The primer mix had 60 Vbeta and 13 Jbeta primers. Clones were sequenced by immunoSEQ multiplex PCR, and TCRdb holds only the in-frame ones, with some missing. The sample lists 99,000 or so clones; around 83% were seen once. Turning to this clone: Its target is not known.

This chain uses TRBV19 with TRBJ1-1; possibly TRBD1 for D (5 bases). The clonotype was recovered from a female donor in good health and CMV-seropositive. Input material: PBMCs. As DNA, the CDR3 is TGTGCCAGTAGTATACAGGGGAACACTGAAGCTTTCTTT. Residues: CASSIQGNTEAFF.